This TCR beta chain is drawn from a study of shared clonotypes between healthy human individuals. At the level of the study: Plates per donor: three CD4 naive, three CD4 memory, two CD8 naive, one CD8 memory.

CDR1 and CDR2 from the germline V gene are KGHSH and LQKENI. V lost 6 bases, J lost 4 bases, and 6 bases stayed unmatched. There are 15 residues in the CDR3. Generated by immunoSEQ multiplex PCR, the TCRdb table keeps only in-frame clones and is missing some. The sample has millions of clones, more than 80% seen once. Study-wide results and limits: Between a handful of donors, naive CD4 clonotypes were shared at a level of approximately 5%.

A word on this clone: The antigen remains unidentified. Within the sample, other DNA sequences also encode this same CDR3.

The chain recombines TRBV18 with TRBJ2-1, with 10 bases aligning to TRBD2. The specimen was naive CD4+ T cells from PBMCs. Subset noted: CD45RA+ positively selected. The sequence came from a man in his late teens or twenties in good health. Some clones in this sample may be carry-over from other donors' samples. CDR3 protein: CASSLGLAAYNEQFF. Written as DNA, the CDR3 is TGTGCCAGCTCTCTCGGACTAGCGGCGTACAATGAGCAGTTCTTC.